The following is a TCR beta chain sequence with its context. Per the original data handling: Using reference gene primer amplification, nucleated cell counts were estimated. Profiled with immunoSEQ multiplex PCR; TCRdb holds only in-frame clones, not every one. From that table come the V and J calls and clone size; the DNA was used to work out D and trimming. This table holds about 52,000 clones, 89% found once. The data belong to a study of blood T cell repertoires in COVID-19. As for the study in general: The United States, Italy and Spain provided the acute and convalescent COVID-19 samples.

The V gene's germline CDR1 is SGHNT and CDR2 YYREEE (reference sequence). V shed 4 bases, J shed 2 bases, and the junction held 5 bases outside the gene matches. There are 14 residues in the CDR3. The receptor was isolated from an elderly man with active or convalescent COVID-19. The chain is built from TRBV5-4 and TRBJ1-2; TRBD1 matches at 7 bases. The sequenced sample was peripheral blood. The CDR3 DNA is TGTGCCAGCAGCCCCGGGACAGCAAACTATGGCTACACCTTC. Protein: CASSPGTANYGYTF. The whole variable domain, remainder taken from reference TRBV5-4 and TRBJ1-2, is ETGVTQSPTHLIKTRGQQVTLRCSSQSGHNTVSWYQQALGQGPQFIFQYYREEENGRGNFPPRFSGLQFPNYSSELNVNALELDDSALYLCASSPGTANYGYTFGSGTRLTVV.